Listed below are T cell receptor beta chains from one sample, sequenced in a study of blood T cell repertoires in COVID-19. Sequencing used immunoSEQ multiplex PCR; TCRdb keeps in-frame clones, though not all of them. This table has around 170,000 clones, roughly 70% appearing once. The specimen was peripheral blood. The receptors originated from a woman older than 75 with acute or convalescent COVID-19. Each CDR3 is given without its conserved first and last residue. Fields, in order: V gene, J gene, clone size, CDR3 protein. Rows may omit the clone size; those that give it use once, few, many or a size class.

TRBV19	TRBJ1-2	NA	ASSSGTEDYGYT
TRBV24-1	TRBJ2-3	once	ATSDLLAGAGDTQY
TRBV6-2/TRBV6-3	TRBJ1-5	NA	ASSIVPGQGRQPQH
TRBV9	TRBJ2-5	NA	ASSPLGQGSETQY
TRBV7-6	TRBJ2-3	NA	ASSLAAGRLQDTQY
TRBV30	TRBJ1-4	NA	AWTDTSTNEKLF
TRBV3-1/TRBV3-2	TRBJ1-4	NA	ASSQITGELF
TRBV28	TRBJ1-2	once	ASRTGTDYGYT
TRBV6-6	TRBJ2-7	once	ASSYPSFLVYEQY
TRBV27	TRBJ1-1	once	ASSLTGVSAEAF
TRBV2	TRBJ2-2	NA	AKAGFGTGELF
TRBV3-1/TRBV3-2	TRBJ2-2	once	ASSPAFSLGELF
TRBV6-6	TRBJ2-1	NA	ASGRDNEQF
TRBV28	TRBJ1-1	NA	ASSPSVSNTEAF
TRBV19	TRBJ2-5	NA	ASRGRTAWETQY
TRBV11-2	TRBJ2-7	once	ASSPTSGSPYEQY
TRBV30	TRBJ2-1	NA	ASTPGTRANNEQF
TRBV4-1	TRBJ1-2	NA	ASSQDSSGNYYGYT
TRBV12-3/TRBV12-4	TRBJ1-1	NA	ASSFSGVWKAF
TRBV4-1	TRBJ2-1	NA	ASSPHGTGYDNEQF
TRBV7-2	TRBJ2-5	NA	ASSLVVAGGRQETQY
TRBV30	TRBJ1-6	NA	AWSEGQGTVTSPLH
TRBV10-3	TRBJ2-2	NA	AISESNLAGVNTGELF
TRBV18	TRBJ1-1	few	ASSPPHGTEAF
TRBV6-2/TRBV6-3	TRBJ2-3	few	ASSAIAGGTDTQY
TRBV15	TRBJ1-4	NA	ATSRDWSYNEKLF
TRBV5-1	TRBJ1-4	NA	ASSSLPGQENEKLF
TRBV7-2	TRBJ2-3	NA	ASSTISGLGTDTQY
TRBV6-5	TRBJ2-7	NA	ASELSPHEQY
TRBV5-1	TRBJ2-3	NA	ASSTGQTTDTQY
TRBV28	TRBJ2-7	NA	ASSSIAGLLTYEQY
TRBV11-3	TRBJ2-7	NA	ASSLDSAVWAEQY
TRBV15	TRBJ2-1	once	ATSRDRGSGRAFYNEQF
TRBV10-3	TRBJ1-4	NA	AISEQGATNEKLF
TRBV6-5	TRBJ1-5	once	ASNRVSQPQH
TRBV5-1	TRBJ2-1	NA	ASSLATGDNEQF
TRBV9	TRBJ2-1	NA	ASSVSQGIGNEQF
TRBV19	TRBJ1-5	NA	ASTHGQRSQPQH
TRBV5-1	TRBJ2-7	few	ASSLAGGMTYEQY
TRBV27	TRBJ2-3	NA	ASSPLFGLGTDTQY
TRBV5-1	TRBJ2-5	NA	ASSLWTSGSRETQY
TRBV6-1	TRBJ2-3	NA	ASSEGSGRDTQY
TRBV14	TRBJ1-1	few	ASSQDVGRSAF
TRBV18	TRBJ2-4	few	ASSPPDRGTGKNIQY
TRBV4-2	TRBJ1-4	NA	ASSQESEGQGGEKLF
TRBV24-1	TRBJ1-5	NA	ATSDHAGGNQPQH
TRBV5-1	TRBJ2-7	NA	ASSLAVLTYEQY
TRBV29-1	TRBJ1-1	once	SVELTENTEAF
TRBV7-2	TRBJ2-3	NA	ASSSTSASGNTDTQY
TRBV29-1	TRBJ1-1	NA	SVERFMDTEAF
TRBV9	TRBJ2-7	NA	ASSVGEWGDRAYEQY
TRBV28	TRBJ2-7	few	ASSNYYEQY
TRBV28	TRBJ2-5	NA	ASSNTETQETQY